This T cell receptor beta chain was recovered during a study of early stage breast cancer tumors. At the level of the study: ER+/PR+/HER2- status applied to about 75% of the 16 invasive breast tumors. Invasive lobular carcinomas made up about 30% of the 12 ER+/PR+/HER2- tumors.

Broader study findings: Tumors had around 2.4-fold higher T cell density than normal breast. Enriched TCRB sequences shared across patients were mostly commonly generated sequences.

Clones were read by immunoSEQ multiplex PCR, and TCRdb kept only the in-frame ones, dropping some. The sample carries 2,000 or so clones, 69% recorded once. In the case of this clone: Its matching antigen is unknown.

Trimming removed 6 bases from V and 14 bases from J, with 19 bases in between. Germline-derived CDR1 and CDR2 are GTSNPN and SVGIG (reference sequence). This CDR3 is built from 11 residues. The TCR sequence derives from a person aged 35 to 50 with breast cancer. The sequencing sample was made of normal breast tissue next to the tumor. The J gene is TRBJ1-2, the V gene TRBV30; no definite D call. The chain's CDR3 is CACWVIKGWTF. In nucleotides, the CDR3 is TGTGCCTGTTGGGTTATAAAAGGGTGGACCTTC. The variable domain in full, completed from reference TRBV30 and TRBJ1-2, reads SQTIHQWPATLVQPVGSPLSLECTVEGTSNPNLYWYRQAAGRGLQLLFYSVGIGQISSEVPQNLSASRPQDRQFILSSKKLLLSDSGFYLCACWVIKGWTFGSGTRLTVV.